This T cell receptor beta chain was retrieved from a study of identical twins. Addition of a universal primer site occurred through template switching, and cDNA carried unique molecular identifiers. TCRdb independently ran MiXCR on the 5' RACE reads; one entry per CDR3 protein. The table has roughly 280,000 distinct CDR3 sequences, 8.5% to 9.5% seen once. Trimming at V came to 2 bases and at J to 7 bases, leaving 8 bases not matched to a gene. The CDR3 has 16 residues. A further study also used this sample, focusing on yellow fever vaccine responses in identical twins.

The chain uses TRBV12-3 or TRBV12-4 and TRBJ2-1; 10 bases match TRBD2. The receptor was isolated from a woman aged 18 to 35 in good health. The sequenced sample was CD8+ T cells sorted from blood. The DNA for the CDR3 is TGTGCCAGCAGTTTACGGCCTAGCGGGAGCAGGAATGAGCAGTTCTTC. As protein: CASSLRPSGSRNEQFF.